This T cell receptor beta chain stems from a study of blood T cell repertoires in COVID-19. Study-level background: Samples taken during acute and convalescent COVID-19 were collected in the United States, Italy and Spain.

The CDR3 has 15 residues. V trimming: 9 bases; J trimming: 2 bases; junction bases outside the gene matches: 9. Germline V gene sequence: CDR1 SGHTS, CDR2 YDEGEE. Per the original data handling: Estimation of nucleated cell counts relied on the amplification of reference gene primers. Sequencing used immunoSEQ multiplex PCR; TCRdb keeps in-frame clones, though not all of them. V and J calls and clone size are those listed in that table; D and trimming were worked out from the DNA. The sample records about 150,000 clones, 80% being singletons. Sequencing input: peripheral blood. V gene TRBV5-8 combines with J gene TRBJ2-1, with TRBD1 identical over 9 bases. The source is a man in his sixties with acute or convalescent COVID-19. The CDR3: CATLGGDRAYNEQFF. DNA of the CDR3: TGTGCCACCCTGGGGGGGGACAGGGCCTACAATGAGCAGTTCTTC. Together with reference TRBV5-8 and TRBJ2-1, the CDR3 gives the full variable domain: EAGVTQSPTHLIKTRGQQATLRCSPISGHTSVYWYQQALGLGLQFLLWYDEGEERNRGNFPPRFSGRQFPNYSSELNVNALELEDSALYLCATLGGDRAYNEQFFGPGTRLTVL.